The 8 T cell receptor beta chains listed next were all sequenced from one sample in a study of blood T cells in healthy people across ages. The use of a sample-barcoded 5' primer and a J-beta primer mix characterized a second PCR of about 6 to 11 cycles. TCRdb re-derived calls from the 5' RACE reads in MiXCR, one entry per CDR3 protein. The data hold roughly 1.5 million distinct CDR3 sequences, with roughly two fifths observed a single time. The sequencing input was blood. The origin of the receptors is a woman younger than 35 in good health.

This clonotype was found a few times. This chain connects TRBV5-6 to TRBJ1-1; D is ambiguous. The CDR3 is 13 amino acids. CDR1 and CDR2 from the germline V gene are SGHDT and YYEEEE. The V end lost 0 bases, the J end lost 4 bases, and 7 bases lay between the germline ends. The CDR3 bases are TGTGCCAGCAGCTTGGGGGAGAGCACTGAAGCTTTCTTT. Translation gives CASSLGESTEAFF.

As to this clonotype: One end of the junction is discordant with germline, which a read error may explain. This chain uses TRBV4-3 with TRBJ2-3; D is uncertain. This CDR3 has 15 residues. In germline, CDR1 is LGHNA, CDR2 YSLEER. The CDR3 nucleotides read TGCGCCAGCAGCCAAGGACCCCGTAGCACAGATATGCAGTATTTT. It codes for CASSQGPRSTDMQYF.

The rearrangement links TRBV29-1 to TRBJ2-1, with D perhaps matching TRBD1 (6 bases). V dropped 2 bases and J dropped 13 bases, with 21 bases sitting between them. The CDR3 is 14 amino acids. In germline, CDR1 is SQVTM, CDR2 ANQGSEA. The CDR3 loop is CSVELTGPGETQFF. The CDR3 region has the DNA TGCAGCGTTGAACTCACAGGGCCAGGGGAGACCCAGTTCTTC.

This chain connects TRBV7-2 to TRBJ1-5; no reliable D call. The CDR3 sequence is 14 residues long. V shed 1 base and J shed 9 bases, with 13 bases lying between them. Per germline, CDR1 SGHTA and CDR2 FQGNSA. The CDR3 loop reads CASSLVGAGRPQHF. The CDR3 bases are TGTGCCAGCAGCTTAGTGGGTGCCGGTCGGCCCCAGCATTTT.

This chain links TRBV20-1 with TRBJ2-7; D is undetermined. Germline values: CDR1 DFQATT, CDR2 SNEGSKA (reference sequence). V was shortened by 0 bases and J by 0 bases, with 9 bases between the two germline ends. The CDR3 extends over 14 amino acids. DNA for the CDR3: TGCAGTGCTAGAGATCAAAGTCACTCCTACGAGCAGTACTTC. Protein: CSARDQSHSYEQYF.

This clonotype has a count of ten or more. The rearrangement links TRBV5-1 to TRBJ2-4; tentative D call: TRBD1 (6 bases). This CDR3 spans 13 amino acids. Trimming took 4 bases from V and 3 from J, leaving 8 bases between them. Looked up from germline, CDR1 is SGHRS and CDR2 is YFSETQ. CDR3 residues: CASSRDIKNIQYF. In nucleotides, the CDR3 is TGCGCCAGCAGCCGGGACATCAAAAACATTCAGTACTTC.

In this sample, this clonotype turned up a few times. The chain uses TRBV7-9 and TRBJ1-4, with 11 bases lining up with TRBD1. Germline V gives CDR1 SEHNR, CDR2 FQNEAQ (reference sequence). This CDR3 is 15 amino acids long. With V trimmed by 3 bases and J by 8 bases, 5 bases remained unmatched. CDR3 coding DNA: TGTGCCAGCAGCTTTGGACAGGGGGCTTTGGAAAAACTGTTTTTT. Its protein is CASSFGQGALEKLFF.

This chain connects TRBV20-1 to TRBJ2-1, with 9 bases fitting TRBD2. The CDR3 is 18 residues long. Germline CDR1 and CDR2: DFQATT and SNEGSKA (reference sequence). Trimming cost V 1 base and J 7 bases; bases outside gene matches: 17. CDR3 amino acids: CSARVGYWERGANNEQFF. The CDR3 DNA reads TGCAGTGCTAGAGTAGGCTATTGGGAGCGGGGGGCCAATAATGAGCAGTTCTTC.